Listed here are 23 T cell receptor beta chains from one sample, sequenced in a study of metastatic and nonmetastatic thyroid tumors. Patients had received no treatment of any kind before thyroid surgery. TCRdb reprocessed the PCR reads via MiXCR. The sample shows roughly 65,000 clones, more than 13% of them seen only once. Sequenced input: blood. These receptors were collected from a male donor with papillary thyroid cancer or a benign thyroid nodule (not recorded which). Some clones in this sample may be carry-over from other donors' samples.

This sequence joins TRBV18 and TRBJ2-7; possible D gene TRBD1, 6 bases. The CDR3 runs 12 residues. Trimming took 5 bases from V and 5 from J, leaving 10 bases between them. CDR1 is KGHSH, CDR2 LQKENI, per germline. The CDR3, as DNA: TGTGCCAGCTCAGGGGACACCCACGAGCAGTACTTC. Amino acids: CASSGDTHEQYF.

This clone was counted ten times or more. The sample carries other DNA sequences with the same CDR3. The chain carries TRBV5-1 and TRBJ2-5, with 7 bases that match TRBD1. The V gene's germline CDR1 is SGHRS and CDR2 YFSETQ. This CDR3 comprises 16 residues. Trimming at V came to 4 bases and at J to 3 bases, leaving 12 bases not matched to a gene. As DNA, the CDR3 is TGCGCCAGCAGCCTAAACGCACAGGGGCCGAAAGAGACCCAGTACTTC. Its translation is CASSLNAQGPKETQYF.

This clone showed up many times. The rearrangement joins TRBV18 to TRBJ2-2, with 7 positions matching TRBD1. The germline gives CDR1 KGHSH, CDR2 LQKENI. J gave up 3 bases and V 5 bases, and 6 bases lay outside the gene matches. The CDR3 covers 15 residues. DNA for the CDR3: TGTGCCAGCTCAATTTCCGGGACAGACACCGGGGAGCTGTTTTTT. Protein: CASSISGTDTGELFF. The entire variable domain, with the rest obtained from reference TRBV18 and TRBJ2-2, is as follows: NAGVMQNPRHLVRRRGQEARLRCSPMKGHSHVYWYRQLPEEGLKFMVYLQKENIIDESGMPKERFSAEFPKEGPSILRIQQVVRGDSAAYFCASSISGTDTGELFFGEGSRLTVL.

Only one count was recorded for this clone. Because the CDR3 is missing its conserved closing phenylalanine or tryptophan, this is likely a read error. The rearrangement links TRBV20-1 to TRBJ2-3; 8 nucleotides line up with TRBD2. Germline V CDR1 and CDR2: DFQATT, SNEGSKA (reference sequence). The V gene end was trimmed by 0 bases and the J gene end by 2 bases; junction bases not matched to a gene: 13. The CDR3 is 18 residues long. This chain's CDR3 is CSARDPPGVAGFTDTQYL. For the CDR3, the DNA is TGCAGTGCTAGAGATCCTCCCGGGGTAGCGGGATTCACAGATACGCAGTATCTT.

This clone was found many times. A much bigger clone sits one base away, suggesting this may be a read error. The sample has other DNA sequences that encode this CDR3 too. The chain has TRBV2 and TRBJ2-7; no firm D call. This CDR3 has 13 amino acids. Germline assignment: CDR1 SNHLY and CDR2 FYNNEI. CDR3 protein: CASSGFWTDEQYF. The CDR3 DNA follows: TGCGCCAGCAGTGGGTTCTGGACGGACGAGCAGTACTTC.

This clone has a count of ten or more. A much more abundant neighbour one base away suggests this may be a read error. Different DNA sequences within this sample yield the same CDR3. V and J are TRBV20-1 and TRBJ1-1; D not resolved. From germline, CDR1 is DFQATT and CDR2 SNEGSKA (reference sequence). Trimming removed 5 bases from V and 2 bases from J, with 21 bases in between. The CDR3 totals 16 residues. CDR3: CSAWPDGTLLNTEAFF. Written as DNA, the CDR3 is TGCAGTGCTTGGCCGGACGGAACGCTGCTCAACACTGAAGCTTTCTTT.

This clone was seen only a few times. The rearrangement joins TRBV12-3 or TRBV12-4 to TRBJ1-2; D unclear. This CDR3 spans 18 amino acids. The V end lost 4 bases, the J end lost 5 bases, and 26 bases lay between the germline ends. CDR3 DNA: TGTGCCAGCAGTTCACCGACCTCCTCTTGGCCCTTATCGTATGGCTACACCTTC. As protein: CASSSPTSSWPLSYGYTF.

V gene TRBV9 combines with J gene TRBJ2-5; D possibly corresponds to TRBD2 (5 bases). This CDR3 is built from 13 residues. Germline assignment: CDR1 SGDLS and CDR2 YYNGEE. The V and J ends lost 4 bases and 5 bases respectively, with 12 bases between them. The CDR3 coding sequence is TGTGCCAGCAGCCTAGACGGGGTGGAGACCCAGTACTTC. The encoded protein is CASSLDGVETQYF.

CDR3 sequence reads: CASSPHLGGCTGEGYTF. DNA of the CDR3: TGTGCCAGCAGCCCCCATCTGGGAGGGTGTACAGGGGAAGGCTACACCTTC. This chain uses TRBV3-1 with TRBJ1-2, with 7 bases aligning to TRBD1. V shed 4 bases and J 8 bases; nucleotides not matched to a gene: 19. Germline V gene sequence: CDR1 LGHDT, CDR2 YNNKEL (reference sequence). The CDR3 runs to 17 residues.

This clone was detected many times. The genes are TRBV20-1 and TRBJ2-3, with TRBD2 as a possible D gene (5 bases). The germline V and J ends were trimmed by 5 bases and 1 base, with 22 bases remaining between them. The germline CDR1 and CDR2 sequences are DFQATT and SNEGSKA (reference sequence). The CDR3 loop spans 17 amino acids. CDR3 coding DNA: TGCAGTGCTCCCCCGCGGGTGAGCGCCAGGCGCACAGATACGCAGTATTTT. It is translated as CSAPPRVSARRTDTQYF.

This clone was detected many times. The J gene is TRBJ2-2, the V gene TRBV4-1; the D gene is possibly TRBD2 (6 bases). This CDR3 is built from 15 residues. Germline loops: CDR1 MGHRA, CDR2 YSYEKL. Deletions cut 0 bases from V and 6 bases from J, with 11 bases between. The CDR3 DNA reads as TGCGCCAGCAGCCAAGATGCGGGAACAGCCGGGGAGCTGTTTTTT. It yields the protein CASSQDAGTAGELFF.

This clone occurred many times. V and J are TRBV19 and TRBJ2-5; the D gene is possibly TRBD2 (6 bases). Germline loops: CDR1 LNHDA, CDR2 SQIVND (reference sequence). CDR3 length: 15 residues. Trimming removed 3 bases at V and 4 bases at J, with 15 bases between. The DNA for the CDR3 is TGTGCCAGTAGTATTTTAGGAGGGATGGGAGAGACCCAGTACTTC. Its translation: CASSILGGMGETQYF.

This clone occurred many times. This chain uses TRBV5-1 with TRBJ1-2, with 9 bases matching TRBD1. V lost 0 bases, J lost 6 bases, and 3 bases stayed unmatched. The CDR3 covers 14 residues. Germline assignment: CDR1 SGHRS and CDR2 YFSETQ. The CDR3 DNA sequence: TGCGCCAGCAGCTTGGCACAGGGGGCGGATGGCTACACCTTC. This gives the protein CASSLAQGADGYTF.

The CDR3 spells CASSLGGSGLPSVTDTQYF. For the CDR3, the DNA is TGTGCCAGCAGTTTAGGGGGGAGCGGTTTACCTAGCGTGACAGATACGCAGTATTTT. V is TRBV12-3 or TRBV12-4 and J is TRBJ2-3, with TRBD2 as a possible D gene (6 bases). With 1 base removed from V and 3 bases from J, the gap between germline ends came to 23 bases. CDR3 length: 19 amino acids.

This clone was observed at least ten times. Other DNA sequences in the sample encode the same CDR3. CDR3 in amino acids: CASSSPGTVGANVLTF. The CDR3 coding sequence is TGTGCCAGCAGTTCCCCCGGGACAGTTGGGGCCAACGTCCTGACTTTC. The V and J genes are TRBV6-2 or TRBV6-3 and TRBJ2-6; TRBD1 matches at 7 bases. Trimming removed 4 bases from V and 3 bases from J; junction bases left unmatched: 6. This CDR3 contains 16 residues. CDR1 is MNHEY and CDR2 is SVGEGT in the germline V gene.

This clone showed up many times. The chain is built from TRBV6-5 and TRBJ2-7, with D possibly being TRBD2 (5 bases). Per germline, CDR1 MNHEY and CDR2 SVGAGI. Trimming removed 0 bases from V and 7 bases from J, with 13 bases in between. The length of the CDR3 is 14 residues. CDR3 coding DNA: TGTGCCAGCAGTTACTCAGGCTCGACGGGGGAGCAGTACTTC. It yields the protein CASSYSGSTGEQYF.

This clone appeared many times. This rearrangement joins TRBV4-3 to TRBJ2-7, with 8 positions matching TRBD2. Germline V gene sequence: CDR1 LGHNA, CDR2 YSLEER. The V and J ends lost 0 bases and 5 bases, in that order; junction bases with no gene match: 9. CDR3 length: 16 amino acids. The CDR3 here is CASSQDGTSGRNEQYF. The CDR3 DNA follows: TGCGCCAGCAGCCAAGATGGCACTAGCGGAAGGAACGAGCAGTACTTC.

This chain links TRBV9 with TRBJ1-1; unclear D gene. CDR1 and CDR2 (germline): SGDLS, YYNGEE. This CDR3 region has 14 residues. V was trimmed by 0 bases and J by 5 bases, leaving 11 bases between them. CDR3 protein: CASSVGGVRTEAFF. Written as DNA, the CDR3 is TGTGCCAGCAGCGTAGGAGGAGTTAGGACTGAAGCTTTCTTT.

In its sample, this clone was seen many times. This chain joins TRBV12-3 or TRBV12-4 and TRBJ2-7; TRBD1 aligns across 8 bases. The CDR3 sequence is 13 residues long. Germline trimming cut 7 bases from V and 4 bases from J; bases unmatched to any gene: 6. This CDR3 is CASNPGQEYEQYF. The CDR3 DNA reads TGTGCCAGCAACCCGGGACAGGAATACGAGCAGTACTTC.

This clone was seen ten or more times. The chain uses TRBV5-4 and TRBJ2-4; possible D gene TRBD2, 6 bases. This CDR3 spans 15 amino acids. Germline V gene data show CDR1 as SGHNT and CDR2 as YYREEE (reference sequence). The ends were cut back, 3 bases at V and 4 bases at J, with 14 bases in the middle. Here the CDR3 DNA reads TGTGCCAGCAGCTCCCCCGGGAGTAGGAAAAACATTCAGTACTTC. This codes for CASSSPGSRKNIQYF.

This clone was detected many times. The chain couples TRBV5-1 to TRBJ1-1, with D tentatively TRBD1 (5 bases). Trimming removed 0 bases at V and 5 bases at J, with 11 bases between. This CDR3 contains 14 residues. Germline CDR1 reads SGHRS; CDR2 reads YFSETQ. The CDR3 protein is CASSLGAGATEAFF. The CDR3 bases are TGCGCCAGCAGCTTGGGGGCTGGGGCGACTGAAGCTTTCTTT.

This clone appeared many times. CDR3 coding DNA: TGTGCCAGCAGCCAAGGGGGGGCGGCAACTAATGAAAAACTGTTTTTT. This translates into CASSQGGAATNEKLFF. This sequence joins TRBV4-2 and TRBJ1-4; weak D call: TRBD1 (6 bases). Germline V gene data show CDR1 as LGHNA and CDR2 as YNFKEQ. V lost 1 base and J 0 bases, leaving 9 bases between the germline ends. The CDR3 has 16 residues.

This clone showed up many times. J is TRBJ2-7 and V is TRBV6-5, with 11 positions matching TRBD2. J lost 4 bases, V lost 4 bases, and 15 bases had no gene match. This CDR3 is built from 18 residues. Germline lookup yields CDR1 MNHEY and CDR2 SVGAGI. This CDR3 reads CASSSGPSGRSSGYEQYF. The CDR3 coding sequence is TGTGCCAGCAGTTCCGGGCCTAGCGGGAGGAGTTCGGGTTACGAGCAGTACTTC.